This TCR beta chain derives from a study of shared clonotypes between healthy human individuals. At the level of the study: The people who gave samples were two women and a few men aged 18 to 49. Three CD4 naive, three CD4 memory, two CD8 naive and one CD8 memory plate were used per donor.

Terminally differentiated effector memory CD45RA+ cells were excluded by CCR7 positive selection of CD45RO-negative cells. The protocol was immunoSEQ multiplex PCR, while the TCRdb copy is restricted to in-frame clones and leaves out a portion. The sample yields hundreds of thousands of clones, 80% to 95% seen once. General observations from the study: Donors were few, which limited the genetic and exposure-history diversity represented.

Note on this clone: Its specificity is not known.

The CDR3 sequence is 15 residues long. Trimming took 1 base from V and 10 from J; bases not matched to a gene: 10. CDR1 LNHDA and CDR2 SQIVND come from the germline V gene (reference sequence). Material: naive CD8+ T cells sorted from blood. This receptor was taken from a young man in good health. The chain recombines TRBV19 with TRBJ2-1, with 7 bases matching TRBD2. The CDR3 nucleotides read TGTGCCAGTAGTATAGCCCCCGGGACTATTGACGAGCAGTTCTTC. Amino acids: CASSIAPGTIDEQFF.